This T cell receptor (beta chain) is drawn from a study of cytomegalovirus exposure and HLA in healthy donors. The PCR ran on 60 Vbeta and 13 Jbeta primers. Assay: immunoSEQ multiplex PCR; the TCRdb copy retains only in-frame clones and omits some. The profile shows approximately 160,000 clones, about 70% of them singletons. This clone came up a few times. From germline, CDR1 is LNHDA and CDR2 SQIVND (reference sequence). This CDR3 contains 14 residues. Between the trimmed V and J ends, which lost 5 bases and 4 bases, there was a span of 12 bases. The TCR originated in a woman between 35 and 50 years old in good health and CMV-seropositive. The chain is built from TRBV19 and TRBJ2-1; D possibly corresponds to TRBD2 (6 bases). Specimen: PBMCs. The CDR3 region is CASSAPLAYNEQFF. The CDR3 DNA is TGTGCCAGTAGTGCCCCACTAGCATACAATGAGCAGTTCTTC. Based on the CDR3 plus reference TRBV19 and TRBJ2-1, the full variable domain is DGGITQSPKYLFRKEGQNVTLSCEQNLNHDAMYWYRQDPGQGLRLIYYSQIVNDFQKGDIAEGYSVSREKKESFPLTVTSAQKNPTAFYLCASSAPLAYNEQFFGPGTRLTVL.